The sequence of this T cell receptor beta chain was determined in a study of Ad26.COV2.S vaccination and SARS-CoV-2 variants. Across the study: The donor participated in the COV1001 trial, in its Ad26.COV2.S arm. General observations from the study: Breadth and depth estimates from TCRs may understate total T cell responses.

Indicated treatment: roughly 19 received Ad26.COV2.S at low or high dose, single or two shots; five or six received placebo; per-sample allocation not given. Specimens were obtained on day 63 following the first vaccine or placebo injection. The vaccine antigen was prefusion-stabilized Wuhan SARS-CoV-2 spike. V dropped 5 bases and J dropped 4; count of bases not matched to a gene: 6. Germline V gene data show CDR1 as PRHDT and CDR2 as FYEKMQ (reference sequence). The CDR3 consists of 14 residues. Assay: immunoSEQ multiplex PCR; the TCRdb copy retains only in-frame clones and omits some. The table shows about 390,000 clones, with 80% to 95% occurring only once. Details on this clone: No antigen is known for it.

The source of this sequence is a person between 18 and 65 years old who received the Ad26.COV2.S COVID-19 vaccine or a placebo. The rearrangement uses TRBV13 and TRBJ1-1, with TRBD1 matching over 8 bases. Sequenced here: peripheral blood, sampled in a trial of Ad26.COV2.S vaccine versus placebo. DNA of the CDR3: TGTGCCAGCAGCGCGTATACAGGGGGCACTGAAGCTTTCTTT. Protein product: CASSAYTGGTEAFF.